Following are 19 T cell receptor beta chains from one sample sequenced in a study of blood T cell repertoires in COVID-19. Clones were sequenced by immunoSEQ multiplex PCR, and TCRdb holds only the in-frame ones, with some missing. Here the sample spans over 200,000 clones, 90% being singletons. Input material: peripheral blood. The receptors derive from a man aged 25-45 years with COVID-19, enrolled during active disease.

This rearrangement joins TRBV12-3 or TRBV12-4 to TRBJ2-2, with a possible D match to TRBD1 (5 bases). This CDR3 contains 13 residues. Trimming shortened V by 3 bases and J by 5 bases, and 7 bases separated the two germline ends. CDR3 in DNA: TGTGCCAGCAGTTTGTACAGGACCGGGGAGCTGTTTTTT. Amino acid sequence: CASSLYRTGELFF.

This chain joins TRBV18 and TRBJ1-6; 8 bases are a match to TRBD1. Germline V gene lookup returns CDR1 KGHSH and CDR2 LQKENI. The V gene end was trimmed by 3 bases and the J gene end by 8 bases; junction bases not matched to a gene: 3. This CDR3 comprises 14 residues. CDR3 loop: CASSPTGADSPLHF. CDR3 sequence (DNA): TGTGCCAGCTCACCGACAGGGGCGGATTCACCCCTCCACTTT.

The chain employs TRBV18 and TRBJ1-2, with 9 bases lining up with TRBD1. The CDR3 sequence is 16 residues long. Germline V CDR1 and CDR2: KGHSH, LQKENI. With 2 bases clipped from V and 7 bases from J, the junction kept 11 bases outside the gene matches. The CDR3: CASSPANAQGASGYTF. The DNA of the CDR3 is TGTGCCAGCTCACCAGCGAACGCACAGGGGGCGAGTGGCTACACCTTC.

The gene calls are TRBV11-2 and TRBJ2-3; D remains unclear. The CDR3 is made up of 14 amino acids. Germline-derived CDR1 and CDR2 are SGHAT and FQNNGV. V lost 5 bases to trimming and J lost 0 bases, with 9 bases between them. The CDR3 DNA reads TGTGCCAGCAGCCCTCTCGAGAGCACAGATACGCAGTATTTT. Translated: CASSPLESTDTQYF.

V gene TRBV7-2 combines with J gene TRBJ1-6; 7 bases agree with TRBD1. Germline V CDR1 and CDR2: SGHTA, FQGNSA. V lost 5 bases and J lost 4; bases outside the gene matches: 11. This CDR3 is 17 amino acids long. This chain's CDR3 is CASSVDRSRAYNSPLHF. CDR3 coding DNA: TGTGCCAGCAGCGTGGACAGGTCCCGTGCTTATAATTCACCCCTCCACTTT.

The CDR3 protein is CASSLRQGMTDTQYF. As DNA, the CDR3 is TGTGCCAGCAGCTTAAGACAGGGTATGACAGATACGCAGTATTTT. V usage is TRBV7-3 and J usage is TRBJ2-3, with 7 bases identical to TRBD1. Unmatched junction bases numbered 4, after V lost 1 base and J lost 3 bases. The CDR3 loop spans 15 amino acids. The germline V gene encodes CDR1 SGHTA and CDR2 FQGTGA.

The V call is TRBV6-5, the J call TRBJ1-6, with D possibly matching TRBD1 (5 bases). The CDR3 consists of 15 residues. Germline CDR1 reads MNHEY; CDR2 reads SVGAGI. V was pared by 2 bases and J by 8 bases, with 13 bases between. CDR3 region: CASSYGGTPYSPLHF. The DNA for the CDR3 is TGTGCCAGCAGTTACGGGGGGACCCCATATTCACCCCTCCACTTT.

This clone came up once. CDR3 in amino acids: CASRPTGSPLHF. In DNA form, the CDR3 reads TGTGCCAGCAGACCGACAGGTTCACCCCTCCACTTT. The J gene is TRBJ1-6, the V gene TRBV13; weak D call: TRBD1 (6 bases). The CDR3 spans 12 residues. Between the trimmed V and J ends, which lost 6 bases and 9 bases, there was a span of 9 bases. CDR1 is PRHDT, CDR2 FYEKMQ, per germline (reference sequence).

J is TRBJ2-1 and V is TRBV12-3 or TRBV12-4, with TRBD1 matching 8 bases. With V trimmed by 6 bases and J by 15 bases, 7 bases remained unmatched. The CDR3 runs 11 residues. The DNA of the CDR3 is TGTGCCAGCAGATCCCGGACAGGGAGGTTCTTC. Encoded protein: CASRSRTGRFF.

This sequence joins TRBV19 and TRBJ1-5; D uncertain. Per the germline V gene, CDR1 is LNHDA and CDR2 is SQIVND (reference sequence). V lost 5 bases and J lost 3, with 11 bases in between. This CDR3 has 14 amino acids. CDR3 DNA: TGTGCCAGTAGTCCCCAGGTATACAATCAGCCCCAGCATTTT. This translates into CASSPQVYNQPQHF.

This clone was seen just once. The V and J genes are TRBV9 and TRBJ2-7; 13 bases fit TRBD2. J gave up 7 bases and V 4 bases, and 8 bases lay outside the gene matches. The germline V gene encodes CDR1 SGDLS and CDR2 YYNGEE. CDR3 length equals 15 residues. The CDR3 loop reads CASSTGLAGEGEQYF. In DNA, the CDR3 is TGTGCCAGCAGCACAGGACTAGCGGGAGAAGGTGAGCAGTACTTC.

The chain joins TRBV7-2 to TRBJ2-5; no clear D. This CDR3 has 11 amino acids. CDR1 is SGHTA, CDR2 FQGNSA, per germline. Trimming shortened V by 6 bases and J by 4 bases, and 6 bases separated the two germline ends. In nucleotides, the CDR3 is TGTGCCAGCAGGCCGGGAGAGACCCAGTACTTC. This gives the protein CASRPGETQYF.

The chain recombines TRBV4-1 with TRBJ2-7; no definite D call. The ends were cut back, 9 bases at V and 6 bases at J, with 9 bases in the middle. The V gene's germline CDR1 is MGHRA and CDR2 YSYEKL. The CDR3 contains 10 residues. The CDR3 DNA reads as TGCGCCAGTCGGTCGCGCGAGCAGTACTTC. This translates into CASRSREQYF.

This clone has more than one count but fewer than ten. The chain couples TRBV28 to TRBJ1-1; D may be TRBD1 (5 bases). CDR1 MDHEN and CDR2 SYDVKM come from the germline V gene. Deletions cut 8 bases from V and 2 bases from J, with 15 bases between. The CDR3 consists of 14 residues. CDR3 nucleotide sequence: TGTGCCAGCGTGACGCGGGGCCCTAACACTGAAGCTTTCTTT. Protein: CASVTRGPNTEAFF. Full variable domain (outside the CDR3, taken from reference TRBV28 and TRBJ1-1): DVKVTQSSRYLVKRTGEKVFLECVQDMDHENMFWYRQDPGLGLRLIYFSYDVKMKEKGDIPEGYSVSREKKERFSLILESASTNQTSMYLCASVTRGPNTEAFFGQGTRLTVV.

V is TRBV28 and J is TRBJ1-1; 8 nucleotides agree with TRBD1. The V and J ends lost 6 bases and 11 bases, in that order; junction bases with no gene match: 17. This CDR3 spans 15 amino acids. Germline CDR1 is MDHEN and CDR2 is SYDVKM. The CDR3 sequence is CASRPPRGQVYEAFF. The CDR3 nucleotides read TGTGCCAGCAGGCCCCCCCGGGGACAGGTCTACGAGGCTTTCTTT. Together with reference TRBV28 and TRBJ1-1, the CDR3 gives the full variable domain: DVKVTQSSRYLVKRTGEKVFLECVQDMDHENMFWYRQDPGLGLRLIYFSYDVKMKEKGDIPEGYSVSREKKERFSLILESASTNQTSMYLCASRPPRGQVYEAFFGQGTRLTVV.

The V call is TRBV2, the J call TRBJ1-2; D might be TRBD1 (6 bases). The CDR3 is 14 amino acids. Germline loops: CDR1 SNHLY, CDR2 FYNNEI. V shed 2 bases and J shed 2 bases, with 9 bases lying between them. The CDR3 coding sequence is TGTGCCAGCAGTGAACAGGGGAACAACTATGGCTACACCTTC. Its translation is CASSEQGNNYGYTF.

The chain carries TRBV7-9 and TRBJ2-1; 12 nucleotides line up with TRBD1. The V gene end was trimmed by 4 bases and the J gene end by 10 bases; junction bases not matched to a gene: 8. The germline gives CDR1 SEHNR, CDR2 FQNEAQ (reference sequence). The CDR3 totals 15 residues. The CDR3 nucleotides are TGTGCCAGCAGCTGGCCCGGGACAGGGGGCATGGAGCAGTTCTTC. Translation: CASSWPGTGGMEQFF.

The chain employs TRBV23-1 and TRBJ2-5; D is possibly TRBD2 (6 bases). TRBV23-1 is recorded as an ORF, its role being uncertain. The CDR3 length is 17 residues. Trimming pared 8 bases from V and 1 base from J, leaving 23 bases between. The CDR3 DNA reads TGCGCCAGCTCCATCAGGAGGGTCCCCGGATCCCAAGAGACCCAGTACTTC. It translates to CASSIRRVPGSQETQYF.

The chain couples TRBV24-1 to TRBJ2-6; the D is unclear. Germline V gene sequence: CDR1 KGHDR, CDR2 SFDVKD. CDR3 length equals 16 residues. Trimming removed 1 base at V and 2 bases at J, with 8 bases between. CDR3 region: CATSDLNRPGANVLTF. CDR3 coding DNA: TGTGCCACCAGTGATTTAAACAGACCTGGGGCCAACGTCCTGACTTTC.